The 27 T cell receptor beta chains listed next were all sequenced from one sample in a study of PD-L1 blockade in urothelial cancer. The repertoire was sequenced with immunoSEQ multiplex PCR; TCRdb's copy has only in-frame clones and lacks some. This sample carries tens of thousands of clones, approximately 82% of them seen once, and the ten largest clones take about 3.3%. The sample consisted of PBMCs, taken around atezolizumab (anti-PD-L1) treatment. The receptors were sampled from an older man with urothelial cancer.

This chain connects TRBV5-1 to TRBJ2-5; D uncertain. CDR3 size: 16 residues. Germline V gene sequence: CDR1 SGHRS, CDR2 YFSETQ. V gave up 4 bases and J gave up 4 bases, with 20 bases separating them. The CDR3 nucleotides read TGCGCCAGCAGCGCCGGCCCTTTGGGCTTTGGAGAGACCCAGTACTTC. Amino acids: CASSAGPLGFGETQYF.

This clone was observed a few times. The chain joins TRBV25-1 to TRBJ1-1; perhaps TRBD1 as D (6 bases). The CDR3 consists of 15 residues. The ends were cut back, 7 bases at V and 2 bases at J, with 17 bases in the middle. Germline CDR1 reads MGHDK; CDR2 reads SYGVNS. The CDR3 DNA follows: TGTGCCAGCAAACCTACCAAGGGGGTAAACACTGAAGCTTTCTTT. It specifies CASKPTKGVNTEAFF.

The chain carries TRBV30 and TRBJ2-5; D uncertain. Germline V gene sequence: CDR1 GTSNPN, CDR2 SVGIG (reference sequence). V was trimmed by 1 base and J by 5 bases, leaving 11 bases between them. The CDR3 totals 13 residues. The CDR3 loop is CAWSGGRRETQYF. The CDR3 DNA reads as TGTGCCTGGAGTGGAGGCCGCCGGGAGACCCAGTACTTC.

The genes are TRBV14 and TRBJ2-7, with 16 positions matching TRBD2. The trim removed 3 bases at V and 3 bases at J, leaving 8 bases unmatched. Per the germline V gene, CDR1 is SGHDN and CDR2 is FVKESK. CDR3 length: 18 residues. Here the CDR3 reads CASSQGLAGGPRDYEQYF. Written as DNA, the CDR3 is TGTGCCAGCAGCCAGGGACTAGCGGGAGGGCCCCGAGACTACGAGCAGTACTTC.

V usage is TRBV7-3 and J usage is TRBJ2-3, with D tentatively TRBD2 (5 bases). The germline V and J ends were trimmed by 2 bases and 0 bases, with 15 bases remaining between them. From germline, CDR1 is SGHTA and CDR2 FQGTGA. The CDR3 contains 17 residues. CDR3 in amino acids: CASSLGTSGLSTDTQYF. Written as DNA, the CDR3 is TGTGCCAGCAGCTTAGGTACCAGCGGTCTCAGCACAGATACGCAGTATTTT.

This clone appeared a few times. The chain is built from TRBV6-6 and TRBJ2-4; D might be TRBD2 (5 bases). CDR1 MNHNY and CDR2 SVGAGI come from the germline V gene (reference sequence). Trimming left V 7 bases short and J 0 bases short, with 16 bases between. This CDR3 comprises 16 residues. The chain's CDR3 is CASTDPGLVAKNIQYF. CDR3 in DNA: TGTGCCAGCACCGACCCCGGACTCGTAGCCAAAAACATTCAGTACTTC.

This sequence joins TRBV29-1 and TRBJ1-3; no definite D call. Trimming removed 2 bases from V and 3 bases from J, with 11 bases in between. The CDR3 has 14 residues. CDR1 is SQVTM, CDR2 ANQGSEA, per germline. CDR3 protein: CSVERGLGGNTIYF. CDR3 nucleotide sequence: TGCAGCGTTGAAAGAGGGCTAGGTGGAAACACCATATATTTT.

The DNA for the CDR3 is TGTGCCAGCAGTGGGGGGGGGAAGTACAGCGACTATGGCTACACCTTC. Its protein product is CASSGGGKYSDYGYTF. J is TRBJ1-2 and V is TRBV6-1, with TRBD1 as a possible D gene (5 bases). CDR3 length: 16 residues. Germline V gene data show CDR1 as MNHNS and CDR2 as SASEGT. Trimming removed 4 bases at V and 3 bases at J, with 18 bases between.

This sequence joins TRBV14 and TRBJ2-1; TRBD2 aligns across 12 bases. CDR1 and CDR2 (germline): SGHDN, FVKESK. J lost 0 bases, V lost 5 bases, and 5 bases had no gene match. This CDR3 comprises 17 residues. The CDR3: CASSRTSGISSYNEQFF. DNA of the CDR3: TGTGCCAGCAGCAGGACTAGCGGGATAAGCTCCTACAATGAGCAGTTCTTC.

The gene calls are TRBV14 and TRBJ1-1; no clear D gene. The CDR3 length is 12 residues. Between the trimmed V and J ends, which lost 3 bases and 4 bases, there was a span of 6 bases. CDR1 is SGHDN, CDR2 FVKESK, per germline. In DNA, the CDR3 is TGTGCCAGCAGCCATTCCAGCACTGAAGCTTTCTTT. Its protein is CASSHSSTEAFF.

The V gene is TRBV11-3, the J gene TRBJ1-4; no reliable D call. There are 16 residues in the CDR3. From germline, CDR1 is SGHNT and CDR2 YENEEA. The V end lost 6 bases, the J end lost 1 base, and 15 bases lay between the germline ends. CDR3 coding DNA: TGTGCCAGCAGGCAAGCGGGTACGGAAACTAATGAAAAACTGTTTTTT. The encoded protein is CASRQAGTETNEKLFF.

The gene calls are TRBV7-2 and TRBJ2-7, with 10 bases lining up with TRBD1. CDR1 is SGHTA and CDR2 is FQGNSA in the germline V gene. The CDR3 consists of 15 residues. Trimming at V came to 1 base and at J to 5 bases, leaving 5 bases not matched to a gene. The CDR3 region is CASSLVGDRGHEQYF. CDR3 bases: TGTGCCAGCAGCTTAGTAGGGGACAGGGGCCACGAGCAGTACTTC. Looking up the rest from reference TRBV7-2 and TRBJ2-7 gives the full variable domain: GAGVSQSPSNKVTEKGKDVELRCDPISGHTALYWYRQSLGQGLEFLIYFQGNSAPDKSGLPSDRFSAERTGGSVSTLTIQRTQQEDSAVYLCASSLVGDRGHEQYFGPGTRLTVT.

The chain has TRBV9 and TRBJ2-2; TRBD1 is a possible D gene (6 bases). V was pared by 4 bases and J by 5 bases, with 24 bases between. CDR3 length: 18 residues. The germline V gene has CDR1 SGDLS and CDR2 YYNGEE. The CDR3 region is CASSPQGRGGALTGELFF. CDR3 coding DNA: TGTGCCAGCAGCCCACAGGGTCGAGGGGGTGCGTTAACCGGGGAGCTGTTTTTT.

This chain uses TRBV5-1 with TRBJ2-7; D not resolved. Trimming removed 0 bases at V and 3 bases at J, with 10 bases between. This CDR3 is 14 amino acids long. The V gene's germline CDR1 is SGHRS and CDR2 YFSETQ. The CDR3 protein is CASSLVGLSYEQYF. DNA of the CDR3: TGCGCCAGCAGCTTGGTCGGGTTGAGCTACGAGCAGTACTTC.

This chain links TRBV7-2 with TRBJ1-1; tentatively, D is TRBD1 (6 bases). Trimming removed 6 bases from V and 3 bases from J, with 14 bases in between. The CDR3 runs 14 residues. Germline assignment: CDR1 SGHTA and CDR2 FQGNSA. The CDR3 region has the DNA TGTGCCAGCAGAACGACAGGACCCTACACTGAAGCTTTCTTT. Translated: CASRTTGPYTEAFF.

This clone occurred once. This sequence joins TRBV5-1 and TRBJ2-5, with a possible D match to TRBD2 (6 bases). CDR3 length: 14 residues. CDR1 SGHRS and CDR2 YFSETQ come from the germline V gene. The V gene lost 4 bases and the J gene lost 2 bases, with 12 bases spanning the gap. The CDR3 bases are TGCGCCAGCAGCCCCGAGGGACTTCAAGAGACCCAGTACTTC. Translated, it gives CASSPEGLQETQYF.

V and J are TRBV19 and TRBJ1-2; the D gene is possibly TRBD1 (5 bases). V lost 8 bases to trimming and J lost 0 bases, with 10 bases between them. The CDR3 has 13 amino acids. The germline CDR1 and CDR2 sequences are LNHDA and SQIVND (reference sequence). This CDR3 is CASRMTANYGYTF. CDR3 DNA sequence: TGTGCCAGTCGAATGACAGCTAACTATGGCTACACCTTC.

The rearrangement links TRBV5-1 to TRBJ2-5; D remains unclear. The CDR3 has 14 residues. The V and J ends lost 0 bases and 5 bases respectively, with 11 bases between them. The germline gives CDR1 SGHRS, CDR2 YFSETQ. In nucleotides, the CDR3 is TGCGCCAGCAGCTTGGGGGCAGGATCGGAGACCCAGTACTTC. It translates to CASSLGAGSETQYF. Full variable domain (missing parts from reference TRBV5-1 and TRBJ2-5): KAGVTQTPRYLIKTRGQQVTLSCSPISGHRSVSWYQQTPGQGLQFLFEYFSETQRNKGNFPGRFSGRQFSNSRSEMNVSTLELGDSALYLCASSLGAGSETQYFGPGTRLLVL.

The rearrangement joins TRBV9 to TRBJ1-6; possible D gene TRBD1, 5 bases. Germline V gene data show CDR1 as SGDLS and CDR2 as YYNGEE. The CDR3 runs to 12 residues. V was clipped by 0 bases and J by 12 bases, with 7 bases between them. CDR3 nucleotides: TGTGCCAGCAGCGTAGACGGGGGACCCCTCCACTTT. It codes for CASSVDGGPLHF.

This clone appeared a single time. The V gene is TRBV6-6, the J gene TRBJ2-1; TRBD2 matches 7 bases. CDR3 size: 12 residues. V shed 8 bases, J shed 3 bases, and the junction held 1 base outside the gene matches. Germline assignment: CDR1 MNHNY and CDR2 SVGAGI (reference sequence). The CDR3 DNA follows: TGTGCCAGCGGGAGGGACTACAATGAGCAGTTCTTC. Translation gives CASGRDYNEQFF.

A single count supports this clone. This chain connects TRBV2 to TRBJ2-5; maybe TRBD2 (6 bases). The germline gives CDR1 SNHLY, CDR2 FYNNEI. CDR3 length equals 14 residues. With 7 bases removed from V and 1 base from J, the gap between germline ends came to 13 bases. The CDR3 sequence is CASTLGLGQETQYF. CDR3 DNA sequence: TGTGCCAGCACCTTGGGACTGGGCCAAGAGACCCAGTACTTC. The full variable domain, rest sourced from reference TRBV2 and TRBJ2-5, is EPEVTQTPSHQVTQMGQEVILRCVPISNHLYFYWYRQILGQKVEFLVSFYNNEISEKSEIFDDQFSVERPDGSNFTLKIRSTKLEDSAMYFCASTLGLGQETQYFGPGTRLLVL.

The chain has TRBV4-3 and TRBJ2-1; 8 bases fit TRBD2. The CDR3 has 16 amino acids. From germline, CDR1 is LGHNA and CDR2 YSLEER. V was clipped by 0 bases and J by 8 bases; unmatched bases: 9. The CDR3 loop reads CASSQDTGGAFDEQFF. The CDR3 nucleotides are TGCGCCAGCAGCCAAGATACGGGGGGGGCTTTTGATGAGCAGTTCTTC.

This chain links TRBV7-9 with TRBJ2-5; TRBD1 matches at 7 bases. The CDR3 sequence is 15 residues long. Germline lookup yields CDR1 SEHNR and CDR2 FQNEAQ (reference sequence). Germline trimming cut 5 bases from V and 1 base from J; bases unmatched to any gene: 7. CDR3 residues: CASSIKTGVQETQYF. The CDR3 nucleotides are TGTGCCAGCAGCATAAAAACAGGGGTCCAAGAGACCCAGTACTTC.

The chain is built from TRBV18 and TRBJ2-7; 8 bases fit TRBD2. After removal of 5 bases from V and 3 bases from J, the junction contained 21 bases not matched to a gene. Germline V gene data show CDR1 as KGHSH and CDR2 as LQKENI. The CDR3 extends over 19 amino acids. CDR3: CASSAGTLLAGTRSYEQYF. CDR3 coding DNA: TGTGCCAGCTCAGCGGGGACACTCCTAGCAGGGACTAGAAGCTACGAGCAGTACTTC. The whole variable domain, filled in from reference TRBV18 and TRBJ2-7, reads NAGVMQNPRHLVRRRGQEARLRCSPMKGHSHVYWYRQLPEEGLKFMVYLQKENIIDESGMPKERFSAEFPKEGPSILRIQQVVRGDSAAYFCASSAGTLLAGTRSYEQYFGPGTRLTVT.

The rearrangement uses TRBV15 and TRBJ2-2; 13 bases map to TRBD2. This CDR3 is built from 19 residues. Unmatched junction bases numbered 10, after V lost 2 bases and J lost 4 bases. Per germline, CDR1 LNHNV and CDR2 YYDKDF (reference sequence). The CDR3 reads CATSRTGTSGESFTGELFF. Here the CDR3 DNA reads TGTGCCACCAGCAGAACCGGGACTAGCGGGGAATCTTTCACCGGGGAGCTGTTTTTT.

This clone was observed a single time. The genes are TRBV7-3 and TRBJ2-2; 8 bases are shared with TRBD1. Per germline, CDR1 SGHTA and CDR2 FQGTGA. With 5 bases clipped from V and 4 bases from J, the junction kept 9 bases outside the gene matches. This CDR3 is 16 amino acids long. The CDR3 reads CASSPDRAGGTGELFF. The CDR3 DNA reads as TGTGCCAGCAGCCCGGACAGGGCGGGTGGCACCGGGGAGCTGTTTTTT. Full variable domain (missing parts from reference TRBV7-3 and TRBJ2-2): GAGVSQTPSNKVTEKGKYVELRCDPISGHTALYWYRQSLGQGPEFLIYFQGTGAADDSGLPNDRFFAVRPEGSVSTLKIQRTERGDSAVYLCASSPDRAGGTGELFFGEGSRLTVL.

CDR3 in DNA: TGTGCCAGCAGCTTAGTTGCGGGGCCAAATTACGAGCAGTACTTC. Translation gives CASSLVAGPNYEQYF. The chain has TRBV7-9 and TRBJ2-7, with D maybe TRBD2 (6 bases). Germline CDR1 and CDR2: SEHNR and FQNEAQ (reference sequence). The CDR3 runs 15 residues. V lost 1 base to trimming and J lost 4 bases, with 14 bases between them. Together with reference TRBV7-9 and TRBJ2-7, the CDR3 gives the full variable domain: DTGVSQNPRHKITKRGQNVTFRCDPISEHNRLYWYRQTLGQGPEFLTYFQNEAQLEKSRLLSDRFSAERPKGSFSTLEIQRTEQGDSAMYLCASSLVAGPNYEQYFGPGTRLTVT.